This entry is about one T cell receptor (beta chain). Its target is unknown. Germline V gene lookup returns CDR1 MDHEN and CDR2 SYDVKM. The CDR3 loop spans 14 amino acids. The junction had 7 bases not matched to a gene; V was cut back by 6 bases and J by 4 bases. TCRdb keeps only in-frame clones here, not all; method: immunoSEQ multiplex PCR. The sample lists 4,800 or so clones, less than 15% occurring once. This entry is derived from a study of tumour-infiltrating T cells in Burkitt lymphoma. Whole-study context: All epidemiological Burkitt lymphoma subtypes were represented in the cohort. Repertoire clonality predicted overall and progression-free survival. Study-level findings and limits: Several public clonotypes were shared across many Burkitt lymphoma patients.

The genes are TRBV28 and TRBJ2-7; 9 positions match TRBD1. The sample comprised tumor tissue. This receptor was taken from a human donor with Burkitt lymphoma. CDR3 residues: CASRWGQGEYEQYF. CDR3 nucleotide sequence: TGTGCCAGCAGATGGGGACAGGGAGAGTACGAGCAGTACTTC.